The clone carrying this T cell receptor beta chain appeared a few times. Trimming removed 5 bases from V and 1 base from J, with 16 bases in between. The CDR3 has 15 residues. The germline gives CDR1 SGDLS, CDR2 YYNGEE. The data belong to a study of T-cell memory formation after mild COVID-19. TCRdb fed the 5' RACE reads into MiXCR, producing one record per CDR3 protein. Of 400,000 to 500,000 distinct CDR3 sequences listed, around 20% were seen once; the top ten hold roughly 8.4%. The receptor's source is an adult woman who had mild COVID-19 (a few samples of this study predate the infection). Cell type and time point are not known. This chain connects TRBV9 to TRBJ2-7, with D maybe TRBD2 (5 bases). Source material: PBMCs or a T cell subset sorted from them (not recorded which). CDR3 in amino acids: CASSSAAGGSYEQYF. DNA for the CDR3: TGTGCCAGCAGTTCAGCGGCAGGAGGATCCTACGAGCAGTACTTC.